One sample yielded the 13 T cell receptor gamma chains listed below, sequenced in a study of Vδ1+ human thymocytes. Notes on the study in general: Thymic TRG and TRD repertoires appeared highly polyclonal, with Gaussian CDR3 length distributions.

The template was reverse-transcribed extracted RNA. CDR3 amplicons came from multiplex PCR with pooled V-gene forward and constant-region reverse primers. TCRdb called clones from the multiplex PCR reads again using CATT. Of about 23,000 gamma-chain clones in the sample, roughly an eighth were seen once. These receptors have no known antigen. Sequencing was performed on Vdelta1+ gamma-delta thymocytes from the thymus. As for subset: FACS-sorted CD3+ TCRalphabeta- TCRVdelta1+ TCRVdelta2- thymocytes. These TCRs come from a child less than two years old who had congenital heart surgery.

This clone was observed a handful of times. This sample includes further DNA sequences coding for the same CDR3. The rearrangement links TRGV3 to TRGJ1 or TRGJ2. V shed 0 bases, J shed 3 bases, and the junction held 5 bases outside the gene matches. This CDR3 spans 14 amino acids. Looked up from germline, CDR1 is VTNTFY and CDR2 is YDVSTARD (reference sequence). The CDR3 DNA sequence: TGTGCCACCTGGGACAGGCGCAGTTATTATAAGAAACTCTTT. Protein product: CATWDRRSYYKKLF.

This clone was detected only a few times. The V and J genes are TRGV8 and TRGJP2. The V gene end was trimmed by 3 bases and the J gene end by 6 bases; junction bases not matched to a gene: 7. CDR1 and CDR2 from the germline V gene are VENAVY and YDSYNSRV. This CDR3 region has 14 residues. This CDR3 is CATWDGGGDWIKTF. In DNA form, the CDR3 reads TGTGCCACCTGGGATGGGGGGGGTGATTGGATCAAGACGTTT.

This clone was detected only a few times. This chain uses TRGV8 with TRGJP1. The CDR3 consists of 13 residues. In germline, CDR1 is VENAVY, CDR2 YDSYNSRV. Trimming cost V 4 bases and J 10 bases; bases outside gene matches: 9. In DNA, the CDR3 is TGTGCCACCTGGGACTCCCGGGCTTGGTTCAAGATATTT. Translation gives CATWDSRAWFKIF.

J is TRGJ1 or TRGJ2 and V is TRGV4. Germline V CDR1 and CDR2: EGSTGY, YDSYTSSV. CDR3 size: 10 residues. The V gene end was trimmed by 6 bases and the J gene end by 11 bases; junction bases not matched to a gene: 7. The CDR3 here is CATWKGEKLF. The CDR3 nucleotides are TGTGCCACCTGGAAAGGAGAGAAACTCTTT.

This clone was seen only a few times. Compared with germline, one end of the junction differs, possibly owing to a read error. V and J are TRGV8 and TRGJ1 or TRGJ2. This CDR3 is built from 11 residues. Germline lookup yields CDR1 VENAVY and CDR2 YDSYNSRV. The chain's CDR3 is CATWDPLGKLF. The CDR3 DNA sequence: TGTGCCACCTGGGATCCCCTGGGGAAACTCTTC.

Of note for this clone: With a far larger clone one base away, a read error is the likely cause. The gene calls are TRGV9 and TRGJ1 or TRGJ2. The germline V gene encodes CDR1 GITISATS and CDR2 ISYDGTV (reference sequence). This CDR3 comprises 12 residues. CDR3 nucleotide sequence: TGTGCCTTGTGGGCGGTGCATTATAAGAAACTCTTT. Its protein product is CALWAVHYKKLF.

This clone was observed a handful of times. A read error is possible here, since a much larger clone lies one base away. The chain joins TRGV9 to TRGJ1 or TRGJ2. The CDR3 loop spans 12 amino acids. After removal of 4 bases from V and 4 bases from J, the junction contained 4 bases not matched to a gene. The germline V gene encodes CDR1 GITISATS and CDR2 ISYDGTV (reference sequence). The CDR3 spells CALWDGYYKKLF. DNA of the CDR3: TGTGCCTTGTGGGATGGCTATTATAAGAAACTCTTT.

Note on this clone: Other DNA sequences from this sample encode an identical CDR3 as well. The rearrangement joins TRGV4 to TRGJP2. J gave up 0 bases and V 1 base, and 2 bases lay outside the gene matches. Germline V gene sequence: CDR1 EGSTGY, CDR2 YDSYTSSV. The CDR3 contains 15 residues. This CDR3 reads CATWDGYSSDWIKTF. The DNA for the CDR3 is TGTGCCACCTGGGATGGATATAGTAGTGATTGGATCAAGACGTTT.

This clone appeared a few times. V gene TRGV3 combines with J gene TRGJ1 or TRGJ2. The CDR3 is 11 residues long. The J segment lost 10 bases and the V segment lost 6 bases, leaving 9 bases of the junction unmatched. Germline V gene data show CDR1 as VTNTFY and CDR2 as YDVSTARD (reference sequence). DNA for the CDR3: TGTGCCACCTGGATCATTGTGAAGAAACTCTTT. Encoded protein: CATWIIVKKLF.

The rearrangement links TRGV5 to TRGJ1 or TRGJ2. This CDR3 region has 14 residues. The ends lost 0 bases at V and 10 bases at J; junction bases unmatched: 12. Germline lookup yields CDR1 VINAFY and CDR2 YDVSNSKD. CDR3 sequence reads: CATWDRPLPSKKLF. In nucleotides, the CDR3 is TGTGCCACCTGGGACAGGCCACTCCCGTCCAAGAAACTCTTT.

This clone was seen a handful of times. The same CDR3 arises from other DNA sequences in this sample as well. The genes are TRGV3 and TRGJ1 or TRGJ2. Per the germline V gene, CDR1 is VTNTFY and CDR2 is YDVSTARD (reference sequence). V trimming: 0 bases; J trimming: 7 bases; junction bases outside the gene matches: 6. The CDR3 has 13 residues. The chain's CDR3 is CATWDRPNYKKLF. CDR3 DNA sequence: TGTGCCACCTGGGACAGGCCGAACTATAAGAAACTCTTT.

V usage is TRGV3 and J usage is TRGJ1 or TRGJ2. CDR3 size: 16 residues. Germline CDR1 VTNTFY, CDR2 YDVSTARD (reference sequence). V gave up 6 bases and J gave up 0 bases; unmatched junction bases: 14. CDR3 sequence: CATWIGGNLNYYKKLF. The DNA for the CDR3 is TGTGCCACCTGGATTGGGGGGAATTTGAATTATTATAAGAAACTCTTT.

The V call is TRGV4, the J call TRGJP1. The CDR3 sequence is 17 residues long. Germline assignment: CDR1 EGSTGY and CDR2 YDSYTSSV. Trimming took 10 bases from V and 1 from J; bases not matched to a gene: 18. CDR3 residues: CATTSLGDRTTGWFKIF. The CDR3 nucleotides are TGTGCCACTACATCATTAGGTGATCGTACCACTGGTTGGTTCAAGATATTT.